The entry that follows covers one T cell receptor beta chain sequence. The antigen remains unidentified. This specimen belongs to a study of shared clonotypes between healthy human individuals. Study summary: Three plates each covered CD4 naive and memory; CD8 naive two, CD8 memory one. Study observations and caveats: Naive subsets, compared against memory subsets, generally had larger estimated richness values.

CD45RO negativity and positive selection for CCR7 defined naive CD8 cells, a population that excluded terminally differentiated effector memory CD45RA+ cells. All donors were healthy HIV-negative adults lacking recent acute infections or vaccinations. Generated by immunoSEQ multiplex PCR, the TCRdb table keeps only in-frame clones and is missing some. The data show more than 2 million clones, about 95% seen once. V was pared by 5 bases and J by 2 bases, with 6 bases of the junction left unmatched. The germline gives CDR1 SEHNR, CDR2 FQNEAQ (reference sequence). The CDR3 has 14 amino acids. Sequenced sample: naive CD8+ T cells sorted from blood. This TCR derives from a man aged 18 to 35 in good health. V gene TRBV7-9 combines with J gene TRBJ2-7; 7 nucleotides agree with TRBD2. CDR3 region: CASSLLGRAYEQYF. CDR3 sequence (DNA): TGTGCCAGCAGCCTCCTGGGGAGGGCCTACGAGCAGTACTTC.